What follows are 20 T cell receptor beta chains derived from one specimen sequenced in a study of monozygotic twins with inflammatory bowel disease. Each CDR3 protein gets one entry in TCRdb, which reprocessed the 5' RACE reads and gives no DNA. This sample contains 300,000 to 400,000 distinct CDR3 sequences. Sequencing was carried out using blood. The origin of the receptors is a human donor with ulcerative colitis or Crohn's disease, or a healthy co-twin of an affected twin (not recorded which).

Here the CDR3 reads CASSSDPGTGANEQYF. V gene TRBV5-4 combines with J gene TRBJ2-7; TCRdb reports TRBD1, a call that lacks DNA to check it against. Germline V gene sequence: CDR1 SGHNT, CDR2 YYREEE (reference sequence). The CDR3 extends over 16 amino acids.

The chain combines TRBV9 with TRBJ2-2; TCRdb picks TRBD1, but there is no DNA to check that call. The CDR3 sequence is 17 residues long. In germline, CDR1 is SGDLS, CDR2 YYNGEE. CDR3 sequence reads: CASSVGPGTPNTGELFF. The full variable domain, with the rest looked up from reference TRBV9 and TRBJ2-2, is DSGVTQTPKHLITATGQRVTLRCSPRSGDLSVYWYQQSLDQGLQFLIQYYNGEERAKGNILERFSAQQFPDLHSELNLSSLELGDSALYFCASSVGPGTPNTGELFFGEGSRLTVL.

This chain uses TRBV4-3 with TRBJ1-4; TCRdb returns TRBD1, unconfirmable since there is no DNA. Germline V gene sequence: CDR1 LGHNA, CDR2 YSLEER. The CDR3 is 17 amino acids. The CDR3 protein is CASSQDISGAGFEKLFF.

This rearrangement joins TRBV18 to TRBJ1-2; TCRdb calls TRBD1, which cannot be checked without DNA. Germline V lookup: CDR1 KGHSH, CDR2 LQKENI. This CDR3 has 15 residues. CDR3: CASSNTGTASGGYTF.

This chain uses TRBV6-2 or TRBV6-3 with TRBJ2-7; TCRdb indicates TRBD1, and absent DNA this call remains unverified. The CDR3 is 17 amino acids. From germline, CDR1 is MNHEY and CDR2 SVGEGT. The CDR3: CASSYNTRQGDPYEQYF.

The rearrangement uses TRBV5-6 and TRBJ1-2. The CDR3 extends over 14 amino acids. Germline lookup yields CDR1 SGHDT and CDR2 YYEEEE. The CDR3 is CASSLFSGFNGYTF.

This rearrangement joins TRBV7-2 to TRBJ2-5; there is no DNA to check the TCRdb D call of TRBD1. The CDR3 is 16 amino acids. CDR1 and CDR2 from the germline V gene are SGHTA and FQGNSA. The CDR3 loop reads CASSLNPGGNQETQYF.

The chain joins TRBV6-5 to TRBJ1-1; without DNA, the TCRdb call of TRBD1 cannot be checked. This CDR3 has 17 amino acids. Germline CDR1 is MNHEY and CDR2 is SVGAGI. CDR3: CASSYGAWATVSGEAFF.

The chain uses TRBV20-1 and TRBJ1-6; absent DNA, TCRdb's TRBD1 call cannot be checked. CDR1 and CDR2 from the germline V gene are DFQATT and SNEGSKA (reference sequence). The CDR3 spans 14 residues. The CDR3 reads CSARPQGVNSPLHF.

The chain recombines TRBV7-6 with TRBJ2-3; TCRdb proposes TRBD1, but this gene call is untestable without DNA. The CDR3 sequence is 15 residues long. The germline gives CDR1 SGHVS, CDR2 FNYEAQ. CDR3 in amino acids: CASSPGVGLTDTQYF.

The rearrangement links TRBV7-6 to TRBJ1-4. The germline gives CDR1 SGHVS, CDR2 FNYEAQ. CDR3 length equals 14 residues. CDR3 region: CASSSQAEGEKLFF.

The V and J genes are TRBV5-4 and TRBJ1-2. CDR3 length: 16 amino acids. CDR1 and CDR2 from the germline V gene are SGHNT and YYREEE (reference sequence). The CDR3 spells CASSPGAGRGGYGYTF.

The chain has TRBV6-5 and TRBJ2-7; there is no DNA to check the TCRdb D call of TRBD2. CDR3 length: 14 amino acids. Germline values: CDR1 MNHEY, CDR2 SVGAGI. The CDR3 here is CASSYSLATTEQYF.

The V gene is TRBV20-1, the J gene TRBJ1-6. This CDR3 has 15 residues. Germline V gene data show CDR1 as DFQATT and CDR2 as SNEGSKA (reference sequence). The CDR3 sequence is CSASEREAHNSPLHF.

The chain combines TRBV24-1 with TRBJ1-2; TCRdb selects TRBD1, and the lack of DNA leaves this call unchecked. The CDR3 has 13 residues. Germline CDR1 KGHDR, CDR2 SFDVKD. CDR3 sequence: CATSERTGEGYTF.

The chain's CDR3 is CASSSLGAEGTDTQYF. The rearrangement links TRBV7-3 to TRBJ2-3; the D gene TCRdb calls, TRBD2, cannot be checked with no DNA. Germline CDR1 reads SGHTA; CDR2 reads FQGTGA. This CDR3 comprises 16 residues.

The V call is TRBV7-8, the J call TRBJ2-3; with no DNA, the TCRdb D assignment of TRBD2 cannot be verified. CDR1 and CDR2 (germline): SGHVS, FQNEAQ. This CDR3 has 16 amino acids. This CDR3 reads CASSPLAGAITDTQYF.

V usage is TRBV7-9 and J usage is TRBJ2-3. Germline V gives CDR1 SEHNR, CDR2 FQNEAQ (reference sequence). CDR3 length equals 16 residues. The CDR3 is CASSLGWRSYTDTQYF.

The CDR3 loop is CASSLTGVADTQYF. The chain joins TRBV6-6 to TRBJ2-3; TCRdb lists TRBD1, though no DNA is available to test this call. Looked up from germline, CDR1 is MNHNY and CDR2 is SVGAGI (reference sequence). This CDR3 has 14 residues.

The rearrangement joins TRBV4-3 to TRBJ2-3. Germline V lookup: CDR1 LGHNA, CDR2 YSLEER. The CDR3 has 14 amino acids. The CDR3 loop reads CASSQVRAMDTQYF.